This T cell receptor (beta chain) was recovered during a study of cytomegalovirus exposure and HLA in healthy donors. In the study overall: Findings of an earlier analysis included some 120 million unique TCR beta sequences from roughly 200 million T cells.

Study-level results: Follow-up analysis later connected one missense variant in DCLRE1C with trimming of TCR beta V- and J-genes.

Germline loops: CDR1 SEHNR, CDR2 FQNEAQ (reference sequence). The CDR3 length is 15 residues. Trimming stripped 4 bases from V and 0 bases from J, with 12 bases between. Primers included in the PCR were 60 Vbeta and 13 Jbeta primers. The repertoire was sequenced with immunoSEQ multiplex PCR; TCRdb's copy has only in-frame clones and lacks some. The table has around 120,000 clones, around three quarters seen once. A note on this clone: Its specificity is not known.

The TCR originated in a woman in her thirties or forties in good health and CMV-seronegative. This chain connects TRBV7-9 to TRBJ2-5; a weak D match, TRBD1 (6 bases). Specimen: PBMCs. The CDR3 loop is CASSSSRGYQETQYF. Written as DNA, the CDR3 is TGTGCCAGCAGCTCCTCTAGGGGGTACCAAGAGACCCAGTACTTC.